This T cell receptor (beta chain) was identified during a study of shared clonotypes between healthy human individuals. There are 15 residues in the CDR3. Looked up from germline, CDR1 is MDHEN and CDR2 is SYDVKM. Trimming cost V 2 bases and J 6 bases; bases outside gene matches: 7. Memory CD4+ cells were the fraction left after CD45RA+ naive selection. Every immunoSEQ plate was one replicate of a subset's evenly spread DNA. This table comes from immunoSEQ multiplex PCR, and its TCRdb copy is limited to in-frame clones, with some not included. The sample records some 2 million clones, about 95% being singletons. Study-wide results and caveats: Sorted-subset sequencing, rarefaction showed, was incomplete despite large depth. Sample collection involved blood only; tissue repertoires are likely different.

In regard to this clone: Its specificity is not known.

Material: naive CD4+ T cells sorted from blood. As to subset: CD45RA+ positively selected. The TCR sequence derives from a man aged 18 to 29 in good health. The rearrangement links TRBV28 to TRBJ1-5; the match to TRBD1 covers 7 bases. Here the CDR3 reads CASSLPTGKGQPQHF. In nucleotides, the CDR3 is TGTGCCAGCAGTTTACCGACAGGGAAGGGTCAGCCCCAGCATTTT. The full variable domain, in which reference TRBV28 and TRBJ1-5 provide the parts outside the CDR3, is DVKVTQSSRYLVKRTGEKVFLECVQDMDHENMFWYRQDPGLGLRLIYFSYDVKMKEKGDIPEGYSVSREKKERFSLILESASTNQTSMYLCASSLPTGKGQPQHFGDGTRLSIL.